This is a list of T cell receptor beta chains from one sample in a study of T cell responses to AZD1222 COVID-19 vaccine. Sequencing used immunoSEQ multiplex PCR; TCRdb keeps in-frame clones, though not all of them. This table holds 95,000 to 150,000 clones, around 94% found once. The sequencing here drew on peripheral blood, taken on day 0 of AZD1222 vaccination. The receptors originated from an adult in good health. Both conserved end residues are part of each CDR3. Each record gives: J gene, D gene, V gene, clone size, CDR3 DNA, CDR3 protein. A D gene is named only where the DNA matches it firmly. A row's size may be missing; if present it is once, few, many or a size class.

j_gene: TRBJ2-3; d_gene: .; v_gene: TRBV5-5; abundance: .; CDR3nt: TGTGCCAGCAGCTTGGTAGGCTTTAGCACAGATACGCAGTATTTT; CDR3aa: CASSLVGFSTDTQYF
j_gene: TRBJ1-1; d_gene: .; v_gene: TRBV18; abundance: .; CDR3nt: TGTGCCAGCTCACCTTCCCGGGGGCCCGCTGAAGCTTTCTTT; CDR3aa: CASSPSRGPAEAFF
j_gene: TRBJ1-5; d_gene: TRBD1; v_gene: TRBV6-1; abundance: .; CDR3nt: TGTGCCAGCAGTGACGGAGGGGGCGCCTTTTATCAGCCCCAGCATTTT; CDR3aa: CASSDGGGAFYQPQHF
j_gene: TRBJ1-1; d_gene: .; v_gene: TRBV7-3; abundance: .; CDR3nt: TGTGCCAGCAGCTTAAGCGCAGGGCACACTGAAGCTTTCTTT; CDR3aa: CASSLSAGHTEAFF
j_gene: TRBJ2-1; d_gene: TRBD1; v_gene: TRBV11-3; abundance: .; CDR3nt: TGTGCCAGCAGCTTAGGTGGGAGCAGGGGGAGCAATGAGCAGTTCTTC; CDR3aa: CASSLGGSRGSNEQFF
j_gene: TRBJ2-1; d_gene: TRBD2; v_gene: TRBV11-3; abundance: .; CDR3nt: TGTGCCAGCAGCTCATCGGGACTAGCGGGAGGACTTTACAATGAGCAGTTCTTC; CDR3aa: CASSSSGLAGGLYNEQFF
j_gene: TRBJ1-1; d_gene: TRBD1; v_gene: TRBV30; abundance: .; CDR3nt: TGTGCCTGGGGGGACAGGGAGAACACTGAAGCTTTCTTT; CDR3aa: CAWGDRENTEAFF
j_gene: TRBJ1-2; d_gene: .; v_gene: TRBV7-9; abundance: once; CDR3nt: TGTGCCAGCAGTCGTGGGGTCTATGGCTACACCTTC; CDR3aa: CASSRGVYGYTF
j_gene: TRBJ2-7; d_gene: .; v_gene: TRBV10-1; abundance: .; CDR3nt: TGCGCCAGCAGTGATACCGGCTACGAGCAGTACTTC; CDR3aa: CASSDTGYEQYF
j_gene: TRBJ1-1; d_gene: .; v_gene: TRBV6-2/TRBV6-3; abundance: .; CDR3nt: TGTGCCAGCAGTTACATGGAGAGAAACACTGAAGCTTTCTTT; CDR3aa: CASSYMERNTEAFF
j_gene: TRBJ2-1; d_gene: .; v_gene: TRBV25-1; abundance: .; CDR3nt: TGTGCCAGCAGTGAGAGATCTGGCAACTCCTACAATGAGCAGTTCTTC; CDR3aa: CASSERSGNSYNEQFF
j_gene: TRBJ1-2; d_gene: .; v_gene: TRBV9; abundance: .; CDR3nt: TGTGCCAGTTCACAGATTAACTATGGCTACACCTTC; CDR3aa: CASSQINYGYTF
j_gene: TRBJ2-2; d_gene: .; v_gene: TRBV7-7; abundance: .; CDR3nt: TGTGCTAGCAGCTTAGAGGCCGGGGAGCTGTTTTTT; CDR3aa: CASSLEAGELFF
j_gene: TRBJ2-7; d_gene: TRBD1; v_gene: TRBV7-9; abundance: .; CDR3nt: TGTGCCAGCAGCAGGGGACAGGGTAAATACGAGCAGTACTTC; CDR3aa: CASSRGQGKYEQYF
j_gene: TRBJ2-5; d_gene: .; v_gene: TRBV30; abundance: .; CDR3nt: TGTGCCTGGACGTTCATGGCAGTACAAGAGACCCAGTACTTC; CDR3aa: CAWTFMAVQETQYF
j_gene: TRBJ1-6; d_gene: TRBD1; v_gene: TRBV2; abundance: .; CDR3nt: TGTGCCAGCAGAGCCGGGACAGGGAATTCACCCCTCCACTTT; CDR3aa: CASRAGTGNSPLHF
j_gene: TRBJ2-7; d_gene: .; v_gene: TRBV10-3; abundance: .; CDR3nt: TGTGCCATCAGTACCCAGGACAGCTCCTACGAGCAGTACTTC; CDR3aa: CAISTQDSSYEQYF
j_gene: TRBJ1-3; d_gene: TRBD1; v_gene: TRBV19; abundance: .; CDR3nt: TGTGCCAGTAATCAGGGGGCAAACGGAAACACCATATATTTT; CDR3aa: CASNQGANGNTIYF
j_gene: TRBJ1-2; d_gene: TRBD1; v_gene: TRBV25-1; abundance: .; CDR3nt: TGTGCCAGCAGTGAGCCCGGGACAGGGGGCAGTTATGGCTACACCTTC; CDR3aa: CASSEPGTGGSYGYTF
j_gene: TRBJ2-7; d_gene: TRBD1; v_gene: TRBV29-1; abundance: .; CDR3nt: TGCAGCGTTGGGGACCGGACAGGGACCCACGAGCAGTACTTC; CDR3aa: CSVGDRTGTHEQYF
j_gene: TRBJ1-2; d_gene: TRBD1; v_gene: TRBV7-2; abundance: few; CDR3nt: TGTGCCAGCAGCCCTGGGACAGGGAATGGCTACACCTTC; CDR3aa: CASSPGTGNGYTF
j_gene: TRBJ1-1; d_gene: .; v_gene: TRBV5-1; abundance: .; CDR3nt: TGCGCCAGCAGCTTGGGAGAGAACACTGAAGCTTTCTTT; CDR3aa: CASSLGENTEAFF